Each of the 21 T cell receptor beta chains below was sequenced from the same sample in a study of control samples from healthy donors and cancer patients. Profiled with immunoSEQ multiplex PCR; TCRdb holds only in-frame clones, not every one. The sample holds about 18,000 clones, roughly 80% seen once. The sequenced sample was PBMCs. The receptors derive from an elderly man with head and neck cancer.

The rearrangement links TRBV5-1 to TRBJ2-1; 7 positions match TRBD2. CDR1 is SGHRS, CDR2 YFSETQ, per germline. J lost 5 bases, V lost 1 base, and 9 bases had no gene match. The CDR3 contains 16 residues. The CDR3: CASSLLGGSSHNEQFF. In nucleotides, the CDR3 is TGCGCCAGCAGCTTGCTGGGGGGGTCTTCTCACAATGAGCAGTTCTTC.

This sequence joins TRBV7-2 and TRBJ2-7; D uncertain. The CDR3 sequence is 13 residues long. The germline V gene has CDR1 SGHTA and CDR2 FQGNSA. Trimming left V 2 bases short and J 4 bases short, with 9 bases between. CDR3: CASSLRLGYEQYF. The DNA of the CDR3 is TGTGCCAGCAGCTTACGGCTAGGGTACGAGCAGTACTTC. The whole variable domain, remainder taken from reference TRBV7-2 and TRBJ2-7, is GAGVSQSPSNKVTEKGKDVELRCDPISGHTALYWYRQSLGQGLEFLIYFQGNSAPDKSGLPSDRFSAERTGGSVSTLTIQRTQQEDSAVYLCASSLRLGYEQYFGPGTRLTVT.

This clone showed up just once. The rearrangement uses TRBV19 and TRBJ1-4; 10 bases align to TRBD1. This CDR3 has 17 residues. From germline, CDR1 is LNHDA and CDR2 SQIVND (reference sequence). The V segment lost 5 bases and the J segment 8 bases; nucleotides outside the gene matches: 14. The CDR3 region is CASSYLDRGRGREKLFF. The CDR3 DNA sequence: TGTGCCAGTAGTTACCTTGACAGGGGGCGCGGCCGGGAAAAACTGTTTTTT.

The gene calls are TRBV4-3 and TRBJ2-2, with 8 bases aligning to TRBD2. The V gene end was trimmed by 0 bases and the J gene end by 6 bases; junction bases not matched to a gene: 6. The length of the CDR3 is 16 residues. Germline V gene sequence: CDR1 LGHNA, CDR2 YSLEER. As DNA, the CDR3 is TGCGCCAGCAGCCAAGATCCGACGGGAGGGTCCGGGGAGCTGTTTTTT. Translating gives CASSQDPTGGSGELFF.

This chain links TRBV4-1 with TRBJ2-1; 7 nucleotides align to TRBD2. The CDR3 is made up of 16 amino acids. V trimming: 1 base; J trimming: 4 bases; junction bases outside the gene matches: 7. Looked up from germline, CDR1 is MGHRA and CDR2 is YSYEKL. CDR3 nucleotide sequence: TGCGCCAGCAGCCAAGTTGGGCGGGGGTCTTACAATGAGCAGTTCTTC. This gives the protein CASSQVGRGSYNEQFF.

This clone was seen a few times. V gene TRBV5-4 combines with J gene TRBJ1-5, with TRBD1 matching 8 bases. The V gene end was trimmed by 4 bases and the J gene end by 4 bases; junction bases not matched to a gene: 4. The CDR3 length is 14 residues. Per the germline V gene, CDR1 is SGHNT and CDR2 is YYREEE (reference sequence). The CDR3 coding sequence is TGTGCCAGCAGCCAGGACAGGGAGAATCAGCCCCAGCATTTT. As protein: CASSQDRENQPQHF.

The chain carries TRBV24-1 and TRBJ2-3, with 7 positions matching TRBD2. Trimming at V came to 5 bases and at J to 4 bases, leaving 2 bases not matched to a gene. CDR1 is KGHDR and CDR2 is SFDVKD in the germline V gene. The CDR3 extends over 13 amino acids. The CDR3 DNA reads as TGTGCCACCAGTGGGGAGGGCCCAGATACGCAGTATTTT. This translates into CATSGEGPDTQYF.

The chain couples TRBV19 to TRBJ2-5, with 10 nucleotides matching TRBD1. The CDR3 contains 15 residues. Trimming took 5 bases from V and 5 from J; bases not matched to a gene: 8. CDR1 and CDR2 (germline): LNHDA, SQIVND (reference sequence). CDR3 region: CASSLRTGGFETQYF. In DNA form, the CDR3 reads TGTGCCAGTAGTCTGAGGACAGGGGGTTTTGAGACCCAGTACTTC.

V and J are TRBV2 and TRBJ1-5; TRBD1 is a possible D gene (6 bases). Germline assignment: CDR1 SNHLY and CDR2 FYNNEI. This CDR3 is built from 14 residues. V lost 4 bases and J lost 6, with 13 bases in between. This CDR3 is CASSAPGAGQPQHF. In nucleotides, the CDR3 is TGTGCCAGCAGTGCGCCGGGGGCAGGTCAGCCCCAGCATTTT. Complete variable domain (other parts from reference TRBV2 and TRBJ1-5): EPEVTQTPSHQVTQMGQEVILRCVPISNHLYFYWYRQILGQKVEFLVSFYNNEISEKSEIFDDQFSVERPDGSNFTLKIRSTKLEDSAMYFCASSAPGAGQPQHFGDGTRLSIL.

CDR3 sequence (DNA): TGTGCCATCAGAACTAGCGCCGAACAGTTCTTC. This sequence encodes CAIRTSAEQFF. The rearrangement joins TRBV10-3 to TRBJ2-1; the match to TRBD2 covers 7 bases. Looked up from germline, CDR1 is ENHRY and CDR2 is SYGVKD. J gave up 13 bases and V 6 bases, and 6 bases lay outside the gene matches. This CDR3 has 11 amino acids.

The V and J genes are TRBV7-9 and TRBJ2-1; D could derive from TRBD1 or TRBD2 (5 bases each). V was shortened by 0 bases and J by 2 bases, with 5 bases between the two germline ends. This CDR3 comprises 14 residues. The germline V gene encodes CDR1 SEHNR and CDR2 FQNEAQ (reference sequence). The CDR3 nucleotides read TGTGCCAGCAGCTTAGCGGGGGCCTACAATGAGCAGTTCTTC. Its translation: CASSLAGAYNEQFF.

This clone has only one observation. The rearrangement uses TRBV12-3 or TRBV12-4 and TRBJ2-1, with 7 nucleotides matching TRBD2. The ends lost 7 bases at V and 7 bases at J; junction bases unmatched: 7. This CDR3 has 13 residues. The CDR3 loop reads CASTDRLANEQFF. The DNA of the CDR3 is TGTGCCAGCACCGATAGACTAGCTAATGAGCAGTTCTTC.

The rearrangement joins TRBV18 to TRBJ2-7; TRBD1 agrees at 8 bases. V trimming: 3 bases; J trimming: 1 base; junction bases outside the gene matches: 5. Germline V gene sequence: CDR1 KGHSH, CDR2 LQKENI. The CDR3 sequence is 15 residues long. The CDR3 region has the DNA TGTGCCAGCTCACCGGGACAGGCGCTTTCCTACGAGCAGTACTTC. Translation gives CASSPGQALSYEQYF.

CDR3 nucleotide sequence: TGTGCCATCAGTGATTTAGAGACCCAGTACTTC. Amino acids: CAISDLETQYF. This chain uses TRBV10-3 with TRBJ2-5, with D unresolved. Germline CDR1 is ENHRY and CDR2 is SYGVKD. V was pared by 3 bases and J by 4 bases, with 3 bases between. The CDR3 runs to 11 residues.

This sequence joins TRBV7-9 and TRBJ2-3; a possible D gene is TRBD1 (6 bases). Germline V gene data show CDR1 as SEHNR and CDR2 as FQNEAQ (reference sequence). With 8 bases removed from V and 2 bases from J, the gap between germline ends came to 17 bases. The length of the CDR3 is 15 residues. The CDR3 region is CASLGQGYYTDTQYF. The CDR3 nucleotides read TGTGCCAGCCTCGGCCAGGGGTACTACACAGATACGCAGTATTTT.

This clone was seen just once. For the CDR3, the DNA is TGTGCCAGCAGCTTAACGACAGGGGGAAGCCAGACCGAGCAGTACTTC. Encoded protein: CASSLTTGGSQTEQYF. The chain links TRBV7-2 to TRBJ2-7; TRBD1 matches at 9 bases. This CDR3 has 16 amino acids. Germline V gene sequence: CDR1 SGHTA, CDR2 FQGNSA. V dropped 2 bases and J dropped 6; count of bases not matched to a gene: 11. The variable domain in full, with the rest retrieved from reference TRBV7-2 and TRBJ2-7, is GAGVSQSPSNKVTEKGKDVELRCDPISGHTALYWYRQSLGQGLEFLIYFQGNSAPDKSGLPSDRFSAERTGGSVSTLTIQRTQQEDSAVYLCASSLTTGGSQTEQYFGPGTRLTVT.

There are a few counts of this clone. The chain uses TRBV7-2 and TRBJ2-3; 13 bases agree with TRBD2. Trimming cost V 4 bases and J 13 bases; bases outside gene matches: 5. Germline CDR1 is SGHTA and CDR2 is FQGNSA. The CDR3 runs to 13 residues. CDR3 sequence (DNA): TGTGCCAGCAGCTCGGGACTAGCGGGGTCGAAGTATTTT. It yields the protein CASSSGLAGSKYF.

V and J are TRBV13 and TRBJ2-1; unclear D gene. The CDR3 covers 12 residues. With 5 bases removed from V and 9 bases from J, the gap between germline ends came to 11 bases. Germline loops: CDR1 PRHDT, CDR2 FYEKMQ (reference sequence). The CDR3 DNA follows: TGTGCCAGCAGCCCCCGTTCTGGTGAGCAGTTCTTC. It encodes CASSPRSGEQFF.

This clone was counted only a few times. V and J are TRBV7-9 and TRBJ1-1; the match to TRBD1 covers 7 bases. This CDR3 spans 15 amino acids. V lost 7 bases, J lost 0 bases, and 8 bases stayed unmatched. Germline-derived CDR1 and CDR2 are SEHNR and FQNEAQ (reference sequence). The CDR3 DNA reads TGTGCCAGCACCCGGGACAGAAACATGAACACTGAAGCTTTCTTT. This codes for CASTRDRNMNTEAFF.

The CDR3 bases are TGTGCCAGCAGCCGCCAGTACCGATCTGAAGCTTTCTTT. Translated: CASSRQYRSEAFF. The rearrangement links TRBV7-2 to TRBJ1-1; the D is unclear. The V gene's germline CDR1 is SGHTA and CDR2 FQGNSA. This CDR3 spans 13 amino acids. Trimming shortened V by 5 bases and J by 6 bases, and 13 bases separated the two germline ends.

Points on this clone: One end of the junction is discordant with germline, which a read error may explain. The V call is TRBV7-6, the J call TRBJ2-1; 13 bases fit TRBD2. The CDR3 covers 19 residues. Germline V gene data show CDR1 as SGHVS and CDR2 as FNYEAQ. CDR3 loop: CVSSLFGTSGTPSYNEQFF. In DNA, the CDR3 is TGTGTCAGCAGCTTATTCGGGACTAGCGGGACGCCATCCTACAATGAGCAGTTCTTC.